These 27 T cell receptor beta chains share one sample of origin, sequenced in a study of neurological immune-mediated disorders. TCRdb recomputed calls from the 5' RACE reads with MiXCR, one row per CDR3 protein. Of around 130,000 distinct CDR3 sequences detected, more than 2.5% appear once; the ten largest clones hold about 1.2%. Specimen: PBMCs. These receptors were collected from a woman aged 30 to 39 with multiple sclerosis.

In its sample, this clonotype was seen many times. The chain carries TRBV7-9 and TRBJ2-7; no firm D call. Looked up from germline, CDR1 is SEHNR and CDR2 is FQNEAQ (reference sequence). Trimming pared 4 bases from V and 0 bases from J, leaving 7 bases between. The CDR3 is made up of 13 amino acids. CDR3 nucleotides: TGTGCCAGCAGCTCAGGTAACTCCTACGAGCAGTACTTC. It specifies CASSSGNSYEQYF.

This clonotype was observed at least ten times. The chain has TRBV7-2 and TRBJ2-7, with a weak D call TRBD1 (6 bases). CDR3 length equals 13 residues. CDR1 is SGHTA and CDR2 is FQGNSA in the germline V gene. V dropped 3 bases and J dropped 3 bases, with 9 bases sitting between them. CDR3 amino acids: CASSLGTLYEQYF. The DNA for the CDR3 is TGTGCCAGCAGCTTGGGGACACTCTACGAGCAGTACTTC.

The rearrangement joins TRBV5-4 to TRBJ2-1; TRBD1 matches 11 bases. This CDR3 is built from 15 residues. Germline values: CDR1 SGHNT, CDR2 YYREEE (reference sequence). The CDR3 loop is CTCSLIGTGGNEQFF. The DNA for the CDR3 is TGTACCTGCAGCTTGATCGGGACAGGGGGCAATGAGCAGTTCTTC.

This clonotype was recorded at least ten times. The chain joins TRBV12-3 or TRBV12-4 to TRBJ1-3; no firm D call. The CDR3 totals 14 residues. V gave up 3 bases and J gave up 0 bases, with 6 bases separating them. CDR3 sequence reads: CASSFRSSGNTIYF. CDR3 in DNA: TGTGCCAGCAGTTTCAGGTCCTCTGGAAACACCATATATTTT.

This clonotype came up many times. This chain connects TRBV6-5 to TRBJ2-6, with unresolved D. This CDR3 contains 14 residues. Trimming pared 7 bases from V and 0 bases from J, leaving 7 bases between. Germline loops: CDR1 MNHEY, CDR2 SVGAGI. CDR3: CASKPYSGANVLTF. CDR3 in DNA: TGTGCCAGCAAACCATACTCTGGGGCCAACGTCCTGACTTTC.

Many counts were recorded for this clonotype. The V and J genes are TRBV5-6 and TRBJ2-3; D might be TRBD2 (5 bases). The CDR3 extends over 13 amino acids. The germline gives CDR1 SGHDT, CDR2 YYEEEE. Trimming stripped 2 bases from V and 6 bases from J, with 10 bases between. The CDR3 DNA is TGTGCCAGCAGCTTCACAGACTACGATACGCAGTATTTT. It encodes CASSFTDYDTQYF.

This clonotype was seen at least ten times. V usage is TRBV20-1 and J usage is TRBJ2-2; TRBD2 matches at 10 bases. The CDR3 sequence is 17 residues long. Germline values: CDR1 DFQATT, CDR2 SNEGSKA (reference sequence). J lost 3 bases, V lost 0 bases, and 7 bases had no gene match. CDR3 nucleotide sequence: TGCAGTGCTAGAGATTTAACTAGCGGGATTGACACCGGGGAGCTGTTTTTT. This encodes CSARDLTSGIDTGELFF.

This clonotype was observed at least ten times. V and J are TRBV6-2 or TRBV6-3 and TRBJ1-6; no definite D call. Germline V lookup: CDR1 MNHEY, CDR2 SVGEGT. There are 14 residues in the CDR3. Trimming removed 7 bases at V and 7 bases at J, with 14 bases between. CDR3 coding DNA: TGTGCCAGCAACCCGACACCGGTAAATTCACCCCTCCACTTT. It is translated as CASNPTPVNSPLHF.

This clonotype was found many times. V is TRBV20-1 and J is TRBJ2-5, with TRBD1 identical over 7 bases. The CDR3 has 10 amino acids. Germline CDR1 reads DFQATT; CDR2 reads SNEGSKA (reference sequence). Trimming cost V 6 bases and J 5 bases; bases outside gene matches: 0. This CDR3 reads CSARGETQYF. The CDR3 DNA sequence: TGCAGTGCCAGGGGGGAGACCCAGTACTTC.

This clonotype was recorded many times. The chain carries TRBV7-2 and TRBJ2-3; TRBD2 matches 7 bases. The germline gives CDR1 SGHTA, CDR2 FQGNSA. The ends lost 6 bases at V and 0 bases at J; junction bases unmatched: 6. CDR3 length: 15 amino acids. CDR3 sequence reads: CASSQRGASTDTQYF. Here the CDR3 DNA reads TGTGCCAGCAGTCAGCGGGGTGCTAGCACAGATACGCAGTATTTT.

Written as DNA, the CDR3 is TGCAGTGCTAGAGGAGGACAGGGCGTTTCACCCCTCCACTTT. This codes for CSARGGQGVSPLHF. V and J are TRBV20-1 and TRBJ1-6; 8 nucleotides agree with TRBD1. The CDR3 length is 14 residues. From germline, CDR1 is DFQATT and CDR2 SNEGSKA (reference sequence). With 1 base clipped from V and 9 bases from J, the junction kept 5 bases outside the gene matches.

Concerning this clonotype itself: This may stem from a read error, because a much larger clone lies one nucleotide away. The rearrangement uses TRBV4-3 and TRBJ1-2; D is uncertain. This CDR3 is built from 14 residues. V dropped 4 bases and J dropped 1 base, with 10 bases sitting between them. The germline V gene encodes CDR1 LGHNA and CDR2 YSLEER. The CDR3 here is CASSRLSDNYGYTF. The CDR3 DNA reads TGCGCCAGCAGCCGGTTGTCCGATAACTATGGCTACACCTTC.

This chain uses TRBV7-2 with TRBJ2-1; 7 bases align to TRBD1. The J segment lost 4 bases and the V segment lost 4 bases, leaving 7 bases of the junction unmatched. Germline-derived CDR1 and CDR2 are SGHTA and FQGNSA. The CDR3 is made up of 15 amino acids. CDR3 sequence (DNA): TGTGCCAGCAGCTGGGACAGAGGGGGTTACAATGAGCAGTTCTTC. Translated: CASSWDRGGYNEQFF.

This clonotype came up many times. V is TRBV29-1 and J is TRBJ2-5, with D possibly TRBD1 on 6 matching bases. Trimming stripped 0 bases from V and 4 bases from J, with 12 bases between. The CDR3 totals 14 residues. Germline values: CDR1 SQVTM, CDR2 ANQGSEA. The CDR3 sequence is CSVEDERGIETQYF. CDR3 in DNA: TGCAGCGTTGAAGATGAGAGGGGGATAGAGACCCAGTACTTC.

This clonotype was recorded many times. This sequence joins TRBV20-1 and TRBJ1-1, with D perhaps matching TRBD1 (5 bases). The CDR3 loop spans 14 amino acids. Germline V gives CDR1 DFQATT, CDR2 SNEGSKA (reference sequence). V was cut by 0 bases and J by 0 bases, with 8 bases left in between. CDR3 sequence (DNA): TGCAGTGCTAGAGATCCCAGGGTGAACACTGAAGCTTTCTTT. It specifies CSARDPRVNTEAFF.

This clonotype was picked up many times. This sequence joins TRBV20-1 and TRBJ2-5; 8 bases fit TRBD2. The V gene end was trimmed by 5 bases and the J gene end by 0 bases; junction bases not matched to a gene: 2. Germline V gene data show CDR1 as DFQATT and CDR2 as SNEGSKA (reference sequence). CDR3 size: 13 residues. CDR3: CSAGSGDQETQYF. In DNA form, the CDR3 reads TGCAGTGCTGGTAGCGGGGACCAAGAGACCCAGTACTTC.

This clonotype was found many times. The chain combines TRBV15 with TRBJ2-3, with D unresolved. The CDR3 totals 13 residues. Germline CDR1 reads LNHNV; CDR2 reads YYDKDF (reference sequence). Trimming left V 8 bases short and J 2 bases short, with 11 bases between. The CDR3 reads CATSKSLTDTQYF. The CDR3 nucleotides are TGTGCCACCTCGAAGTCCCTCACAGATACGCAGTATTTT.

Many counts were recorded for this clonotype. The CDR3 region is CASSLSSVSGNTIYF. CDR3 nucleotide sequence: TGCGCCAGCAGCTTGTCTTCGGTCTCTGGAAACACCATATATTTT. The chain is built from TRBV5-1 and TRBJ1-3, with unresolved D. CDR3 length: 15 amino acids. Germline-derived CDR1 and CDR2 are SGHRS and YFSETQ. V lost 1 base to trimming and J lost 0 bases, with 8 bases between them. Looking up the rest from reference TRBV5-1 and TRBJ1-3 gives the full variable domain: KAGVTQTPRYLIKTRGQQVTLSCSPISGHRSVSWYQQTPGQGLQFLFEYFSETQRNKGNFPGRFSGRQFSNSRSEMNVSTLELGDSALYLCASSLSSVSGNTIYFGEGSWLTVV.

A few counts support this clonotype. V gene TRBV20-1 combines with J gene TRBJ1-2, with 8 bases lining up with TRBD1. The length of the CDR3 is 12 residues. The junction had 6 bases not matched to a gene; V was cut back by 5 bases and J by 7 bases. Looked up from germline, CDR1 is DFQATT and CDR2 is SNEGSKA (reference sequence). The CDR3: CSAEQGEGGYTF. The CDR3 nucleotides are TGCAGTGCTGAACAGGGGGAAGGTGGCTACACCTTC.

Many counts were recorded for this clonotype. CDR3 coding DNA: TGTGCCAGCAGCGAGAGGGGCAGGGGTAGGGAGACCCAGTACTTC. It specifies CASSERGRGRETQYF. This sequence joins TRBV11-2 and TRBJ2-5, with a possible D match to TRBD1 (6 bases). CDR1 is SGHAT and CDR2 is FQNNGV in the germline V gene. The V end was cut by 5 bases, the J end by 5 bases, with 18 bases between. The CDR3 contains 15 residues.

The chain links TRBV20-1 to TRBJ2-3; a weak D match, TRBD2 (5 bases). The CDR3 runs 15 residues. V lost 7 bases and J lost 4, with 21 bases in between. CDR1 is DFQATT and CDR2 is SNEGSKA in the germline V gene (reference sequence). The CDR3 loop is CSGSLASIAPDTQYF. For the CDR3, the DNA is TGCAGTGGTAGTTTAGCTAGCATTGCCCCAGATACGCAGTATTTT.

This clonotype was observed many times. This sequence joins TRBV20-1 and TRBJ2-3; D tentatively fits TRBD1 or TRBD2 (5 bases each). This CDR3 contains 14 residues. Germline V gene data show CDR1 as DFQATT and CDR2 as SNEGSKA (reference sequence). V lost 1 base to trimming and J lost 4 bases, with 12 bases between them. The CDR3 nucleotides read TGCAGTGCTAGAGCCAGGGTGGGGGCAGATACGCAGTATTTT. Its protein product is CSARARVGADTQYF.

The V and J genes are TRBV18 and TRBJ2-5; no firm D call. This CDR3 region has 13 residues. Trimming shortened V by 2 bases and J by 3 bases, and 7 bases separated the two germline ends. Germline V lookup: CDR1 KGHSH, CDR2 LQKENI. The CDR3 loop reads CASSPTTEETQYF. The CDR3 bases are TGTGCCAGCTCACCAACGACGGAAGAGACCCAGTACTTC.

This clonotype was found many times. The CDR3 DNA reads as TGTGCCAGTAGTATGGATCTTGGGGACAGGGTAGGTAGCAATCAGCCCCAGCATTTT. Protein sequence: CASSMDLGDRVGSNQPQHF. V usage is TRBV19 and J usage is TRBJ1-5; 9 nucleotides agree with TRBD1. The CDR3 spans 19 residues. Germline V gene data show CDR1 as LNHDA and CDR2 as SQIVND (reference sequence). V gave up 3 bases and J gave up 0 bases; unmatched junction bases: 12. Using reference TRBV19 and TRBJ1-5 for the parts outside the CDR3, the full variable domain is DGGITQSPKYLFRKEGQNVTLSCEQNLNHDAMYWYRQDPGQGLRLIYYSQIVNDFQKGDIAEGYSVSREKKESFPLTVTSAQKNPTAFYLCASSMDLGDRVGSNQPQHFGDGTRLSIL.

This clonotype has a count of ten or more. The J gene is TRBJ1-6, the V gene TRBV12-3 or TRBV12-4, with D maybe TRBD1 (5 bases). CDR3 length: 13 residues. V was clipped by 8 bases and J by 9 bases, with 14 bases between them. CDR3 residues: CASSPGGISPLHF. In DNA form, the CDR3 reads TGTGCCAGCTCCCCCGGGGGGATTTCACCCCTCCACTTT.

This sequence joins TRBV19 and TRBJ1-1; no clear D gene. The ends were cut back, 7 bases at V and 1 base at J, with 16 bases in the middle. In germline, CDR1 is LNHDA, CDR2 SQIVND (reference sequence). This CDR3 spans 15 amino acids. Here the CDR3 DNA reads TGTGCCAGTACCCAACCCCTTGAGAAGAACACTGAAGCTTTCTTT. Amino acid sequence: CASTQPLEKNTEAFF.

The genes are TRBV7-9 and TRBJ2-3; no firm D call. The germline gives CDR1 SEHNR, CDR2 FQNEAQ (reference sequence). V was cut by 5 bases and J by 14 bases, with 17 bases left in between. The CDR3 length is 12 residues. CDR3 nucleotides: TGTGCCAGCAGCACCGGACCGACCCCGATGTATTTT. Protein sequence: CASSTGPTPMYF.